These 17 T cell receptor beta chains originate from one sample sequenced in a study of response to subunit inactivated influenza vaccine. TCRdb re-called the RT-PCR reads through MiXCR, storing one row per CDR3 protein. Found here are about 540,000 distinct CDR3 sequences, around a quarter of them singletons; the top ten hold approximately 3%. The data were also submitted as part of a second study, on T cells expressing NK-cell markers. That source reports: In generating TCR beta cDNA, 5'RACE template switching with UMIs was used.

The sequenced sample was CD4+ T cells sorted from PBMCs, obtained 12 days after vaccination. These receptors all stem from a man aged 45-65 years who received an inactivated influenza vaccine.

The J gene is TRBJ2-5, the V gene TRBV20-1; D unresolved. This CDR3 region has 11 residues. V was shortened by 3 bases and J by 5 bases, with 7 bases between the two germline ends. Germline lookup yields CDR1 DFQATT and CDR2 SNEGSKA (reference sequence). The CDR3 DNA is TGCAGTGCTAGTAGGAAGGAGACCCAGTACTTC. This gives the protein CSASRKETQYF.

V gene TRBV19 combines with J gene TRBJ1-1; 11 bases line up with TRBD1. V lost 3 bases and J lost 4; bases outside the gene matches: 1. Germline CDR1 is LNHDA and CDR2 is SQIVND (reference sequence). The CDR3 runs 14 residues. The CDR3 nucleotides are TGTGCCAGTAGTATCGGGACAGGGGGCACTGAAGCTTTCTTT. This translates into CASSIGTGGTEAFF.

The rearrangement uses TRBV11-2 and TRBJ2-2, with D unresolved. Trimming left V 1 base short and J 3 bases short, with 12 bases between. Germline V gene lookup returns CDR1 SGHAT and CDR2 FQNNGV. The CDR3 consists of 16 residues. CDR3 residues: CASSLGGQLYTGELFF. DNA for the CDR3: TGTGCCAGCAGCTTAGGTGGCCAGTTATACACCGGGGAGCTGTTTTTT.

This chain links TRBV25-1 with TRBJ2-2, with TRBD1 matching over 8 bases. The V segment lost 4 bases and the J segment 7 bases; nucleotides outside the gene matches: 11. Germline V gene data show CDR1 as MGHDK and CDR2 as SYGVNS. The CDR3 covers 16 residues. Written as DNA, the CDR3 is TGTGCCAGCAGTGGCGACAGGGGCGGAACGGACGGGGAGCTGTTTTTT. Translation gives CASSGDRGGTDGELFF. The full variable domain, rest sourced from reference TRBV25-1 and TRBJ2-2, is EADIYQTPRYLVIGTGKKITLECSQTMGHDKMYWYQQDPGMELHLIHYSYGVNSTEKGDLSSESTVSRIRTEHFPLTLESARPSHTSQYLCASSGDRGGTDGELFFGEGSRLTVL.

This chain joins TRBV20-1 and TRBJ2-5, with no clear D. The CDR3 has 13 residues. In germline, CDR1 is DFQATT, CDR2 SNEGSKA (reference sequence). Trimming stripped 3 bases from V and 4 bases from J, with 12 bases between. CDR3 region: CSASALASETQYF. The CDR3 DNA sequence: TGCAGTGCTAGCGCTTTGGCCTCAGAGACCCAGTACTTC.

This clonotype occurred a few times. This chain uses TRBV20-1 with TRBJ1-2; D possibly corresponds to TRBD1 (5 bases). CDR3 length: 14 amino acids. The ends were cut back, 6 bases at V and 6 bases at J, with 20 bases in the middle. In germline, CDR1 is DFQATT, CDR2 SNEGSKA (reference sequence). The CDR3 region has the DNA TGCAGTGCCAATTCGGGGCGAATAACGGATGGCTACACCTTC. Translated, it gives CSANSGRITDGYTF.

V gene TRBV5-1 combines with J gene TRBJ2-2, with a weak D call TRBD1 (6 bases). The CDR3 extends over 15 amino acids. Trimming cost V 6 bases and J 6 bases, with 18 bases left between them. Per the germline V gene, CDR1 is SGHRS and CDR2 is YFSETQ. As DNA, the CDR3 is TGCGCCAGCAACCACAGGGATGGAGGTCCCGGGGAGCTGTTTTTT. Its translation: CASNHRDGGPGELFF.

This clonotype was seen a few times. The chain links TRBV6-1 to TRBJ1-4; D is unclear. Germline loops: CDR1 MNHNS, CDR2 SASEGT. The ends were cut back, 6 bases at V and 1 base at J, with 12 bases in the middle. This CDR3 has 15 amino acids. The CDR3 DNA follows: TGTGCCAGCAGCACCAAACAGCTAACTAATGAAAAACTGTTTTTT. This sequence encodes CASSTKQLTNEKLFF.

The V call is TRBV2, the J call TRBJ1-1; D not resolved. CDR1 is SNHLY and CDR2 is FYNNEI in the germline V gene. Trimming stripped 1 base from V and 7 bases from J, with 10 bases between. The CDR3 has 13 amino acids. CDR3 sequence: CASSEGLPLEAFF. The CDR3 bases are TGTGCCAGCAGTGAAGGGTTACCACTTGAAGCTTTCTTT.

In DNA form, the CDR3 reads TGTGCCAGCAGCTTAAATCCTAGCGGGGCCGCCGGGGATACGCAGTATTTT. Translated: CASSLNPSGAAGDTQYF. The genes are TRBV11-2 and TRBJ2-3; TRBD2 matches at 9 bases. The CDR3 length is 17 residues. After removal of 2 bases from V and 6 bases from J, the junction contained 12 bases not matched to a gene. Germline loops: CDR1 SGHAT, CDR2 FQNNGV.

There are many counts of this clonotype. The chain carries TRBV18 and TRBJ2-5; possible D gene TRBD1, 6 bases. Germline CDR1 KGHSH, CDR2 LQKENI. The CDR3 runs to 15 residues. V was trimmed by 0 bases and J by 2 bases, leaving 10 bases between them. CDR3 amino acids: CASSPPGHRQETQYF. DNA of the CDR3: TGTGCCAGCTCACCACCGGGACACCGACAAGAGACCCAGTACTTC.

J is TRBJ2-1 and V is TRBV15; tentative D call: TRBD2 (5 bases). The CDR3 is made up of 15 amino acids. V lost 0 bases and J 7 bases, leaving 13 bases between the germline ends. Germline V gene lookup returns CDR1 LNHNV and CDR2 YYDKDF (reference sequence). CDR3 in amino acids: CATSRDRASHNEQFF. The CDR3, as DNA: TGTGCCACCAGCAGAGATCGGGCTAGCCATAATGAGCAGTTCTTC.

V usage is TRBV7-2 and J usage is TRBJ2-5; D unclear. Germline CDR1 SGHTA, CDR2 FQGNSA. The CDR3 runs 15 residues. The V end was cut by 2 bases, the J end by 1 base, with 11 bases between. The CDR3 spells CASSLFVTLQETQYF. The DNA of the CDR3 is TGTGCCAGCAGCTTATTTGTAACTCTCCAAGAGACCCAGTACTTC.

The chain recombines TRBV20-1 with TRBJ2-3; D possibly corresponds to TRBD1 (6 bases). Looked up from germline, CDR1 is DFQATT and CDR2 is SNEGSKA (reference sequence). The CDR3 is made up of 17 amino acids. Trimming stripped 0 bases from V and 2 bases from J, with 18 bases between. The CDR3 coding sequence is TGCAGTGCTAGAGATCTGGGGCAGGGGAGCCACACAGATACGCAGTATTTT. Its protein is CSARDLGQGSHTDTQYF.

This clonotype was seen more than once but under ten times. The CDR3 reads CASSREGQPQHF. The CDR3 DNA sequence: TGTGCCAGCAGCAGGGAGGGTCAGCCCCAGCATTTT. The chain combines TRBV11-2 with TRBJ1-5, with no clear D. V shed 5 bases and J shed 6 bases, with 8 bases lying between them. The V gene's germline CDR1 is SGHAT and CDR2 FQNNGV. This CDR3 spans 12 amino acids.

The rearrangement joins TRBV4-3 to TRBJ2-3; D remains unclear. V was shortened by 1 base and J by 7 bases, with 15 bases between the two germline ends. Germline CDR1 reads LGHNA; CDR2 reads YSLEER. The CDR3 has 15 amino acids. The CDR3 is CASSQGYKESYTQYF. Written as DNA, the CDR3 is TGCGCCAGCAGCCAAGGGTACAAGGAATCTTATACGCAGTATTTT.

The CDR3 protein is CASSYGAAEYNEQFF. The CDR3 DNA is TGTGCCAGCAGTTACGGAGCGGCGGAGTACAATGAGCAGTTCTTC. The rearrangement links TRBV6-2 or TRBV6-3 to TRBJ2-1; D is possibly TRBD2 (5 bases). Per germline, CDR1 MNHEY and CDR2 SVGEGT. CDR3 length: 15 amino acids. Trimming took 2 bases from V and 4 from J, leaving 12 bases between them.